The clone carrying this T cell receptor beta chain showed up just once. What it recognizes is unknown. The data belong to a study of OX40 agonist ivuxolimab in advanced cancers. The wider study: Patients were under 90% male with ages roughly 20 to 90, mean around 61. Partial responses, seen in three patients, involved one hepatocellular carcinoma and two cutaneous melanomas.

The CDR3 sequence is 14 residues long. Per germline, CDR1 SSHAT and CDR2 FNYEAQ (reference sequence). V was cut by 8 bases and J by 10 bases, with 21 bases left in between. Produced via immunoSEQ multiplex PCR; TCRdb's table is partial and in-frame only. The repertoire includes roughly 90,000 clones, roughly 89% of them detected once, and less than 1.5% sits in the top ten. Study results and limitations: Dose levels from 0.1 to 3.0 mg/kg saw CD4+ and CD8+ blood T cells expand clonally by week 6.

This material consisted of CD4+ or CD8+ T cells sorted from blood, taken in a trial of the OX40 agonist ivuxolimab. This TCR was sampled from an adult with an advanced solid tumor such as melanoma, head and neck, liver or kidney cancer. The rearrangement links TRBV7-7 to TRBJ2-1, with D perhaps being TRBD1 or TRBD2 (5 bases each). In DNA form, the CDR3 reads TGTGCCAGCTCGGGTGGGGGTAGCGTAACCGAGCAGTTCTTC. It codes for CASSGGGSVTEQFF.